The 26 T cell receptor beta chains below all came from one sample that was sequenced in a study of T cells expressing NK-cell markers. TCRdb reprocessed the 5' RACE reads, keeping one entry per CDR3 protein, no DNA. This sample's clone table lists over 350,000 distinct CDR3 sequences. Specimen: blood T cells: a sorted CD56 or NKG2C T cell subset, CD4+ or CD8+ T cells, or bulk PBMC T cells (not recorded which). Receptor source: a woman aged 50 to 60 in good health.

The chain carries TRBV5-1 and TRBJ2-7; TCRdb calls TRBD2, which cannot be checked without DNA. Germline V CDR1 and CDR2: SGHRS, YFSETQ. This CDR3 is built from 15 residues. The CDR3 is CASSPGEGLGNEQYF.

This sequence joins TRBV12-3 or TRBV12-4 and TRBJ2-7. The CDR3 has 15 residues. The CDR3 sequence is CASSPLPAGGYEQYF.

The genes are TRBV12-3 or TRBV12-4 and TRBJ2-3; lacking DNA, the TRBD2 call made by TCRdb goes unchecked. The CDR3 consists of 14 residues. CDR3 in amino acids: CASSPRGVADTQYF.

The V gene is TRBV12-3 or TRBV12-4, the J gene TRBJ2-4; the D call from TCRdb, TRBD1, cannot be confirmed without DNA. This CDR3 region has 15 residues. The CDR3 protein is CASNPTGGLGNIQYF.

The chain couples TRBV5-8 to TRBJ2-1; lacking DNA, the TRBD1 call made by TCRdb goes unchecked. Germline V gene lookup returns CDR1 SGHTS and CDR2 YDEGEE. The CDR3 length is 16 residues. CDR3 residues: CASSLGRGQGLDEQFF.

The CDR3 spells CSASGETSGRPRSYNEQFF. The V gene is TRBV20-1, the J gene TRBJ2-1; the D gene TCRdb calls, TRBD2, cannot be checked with no DNA. Germline V lookup: CDR1 DFQATT, CDR2 SNEGSKA (reference sequence). The CDR3 sequence is 19 residues long.

The chain's CDR3 is CASSLALGRALRDSYNEQFF. The chain joins TRBV11-2 to TRBJ2-1; checking the TCRdb D call of TRBD1 is not possible without DNA. Germline V gene lookup returns CDR1 SGHAT and CDR2 FQNNGV. This CDR3 has 20 residues.

The V call is TRBV7-6, the J call TRBJ2-3; TCRdb's D gene call, TRBD2, goes unchecked for lack of DNA. CDR1 and CDR2 (germline): SGHVS, FNYEAQ. The CDR3 length is 17 residues. CDR3 sequence: CASSLLGGRTITDTQYF.

V usage is TRBV5-6 and J usage is TRBJ2-2. The germline V gene encodes CDR1 SGHDT and CDR2 YYEEEE. The CDR3 totals 14 residues. The CDR3 is CASSSIGRTGELFF.

The gene calls are TRBV5-6 and TRBJ1-1. Germline CDR1 SGHDT, CDR2 YYEEEE. The CDR3 is 16 amino acids. CDR3 protein: CASSRLRPGRNTEAFF.

The rearrangement uses TRBV7-7 and TRBJ2-2; TCRdb picks TRBD2, but there is no DNA to check that call. This CDR3 contains 19 residues. Germline CDR1 reads SSHAT; CDR2 reads FNYEAQ (reference sequence). This CDR3 reads CASSLVFLAGPTNTGELFF.

The V call is TRBV11-2, the J call TRBJ2-5. The CDR3 is 13 residues long. The germline V gene has CDR1 SGHAT and CDR2 FQNNGV. The CDR3: CASSLDTRETQYF.

The chain carries TRBV11-3 and TRBJ2-1; TCRdb's D call of TRBD2 is untestable without DNA. Germline CDR1 and CDR2: SGHNT and YENEEA. The CDR3 is 18 amino acids. The chain's CDR3 is CASRGGELAGGPFGEQFF. The variable domain in full, completed from reference TRBV11-3 and TRBJ2-1, reads EAGVVQSPRYKIIEKKQPVAFWCNPISGHNTLYWYLQNLGQGPELLIRYENEEAVDDSQLPKDRFSAERLKGVDSTLKIQPAELGDSAVYLCASRGGELAGGPFGEQFFGPGTRLTVL.

V usage is TRBV11-2 and J usage is TRBJ2-1; lacking DNA, the TRBD1 call made by TCRdb goes unchecked. CDR1 SGHAT and CDR2 FQNNGV come from the germline V gene. This CDR3 comprises 16 residues. The CDR3 sequence is CASSLVRGQGGGGAFF.

The rearrangement joins TRBV27 to TRBJ2-3; TCRdb calls TRBD1, which cannot be checked without DNA. Germline V CDR1 and CDR2: MNHEY, SMNVEV (reference sequence). The CDR3 covers 14 residues. The CDR3 is CASSPPRGTGTQYF.

The chain carries TRBV29-1 and TRBJ2-1; TCRdb gives TRBD1 as the D gene, but with no DNA this cannot be confirmed. The germline gives CDR1 SQVTM, CDR2 ANQGSEA. This CDR3 region has 15 residues. CDR3 amino acids: CSVELGAWDYNEQFF.

The rearrangement joins TRBV28 to TRBJ2-3. The germline CDR1 and CDR2 sequences are MDHEN and SYDVKM. CDR3 length: 12 residues. The CDR3 reads CASSLLDSTQYF.

V gene TRBV14 combines with J gene TRBJ2-3. There are 14 residues in the CDR3. From germline, CDR1 is SGHDN and CDR2 FVKESK. The chain's CDR3 is CASSPFAGTDTQYF.

This chain joins TRBV3-1 and TRBJ2-3; with no DNA, the TCRdb D assignment of TRBD1 cannot be verified. CDR1 is LGHDT and CDR2 is YNNKEL in the germline V gene (reference sequence). This CDR3 comprises 13 residues. The CDR3 loop is CASSQRDRYTQYF.

V is TRBV6-4 and J is TRBJ2-5; TCRdb's assignment of TRBD2 cannot be checked, as there is no DNA. Looked up from germline, CDR1 is MRHNA and CDR2 is SNTAGT. The CDR3 consists of 15 residues. CDR3 amino acids: CASNGTSDNQETQYF.

This chain uses TRBV7-8 with TRBJ2-1; the TCRdb D gene call, TRBD2, has no DNA to confirm it. The CDR3 sequence is 18 residues long. The V gene's germline CDR1 is SGHVS and CDR2 FQNEAQ. This CDR3 is CASSLFLAGGISYNEQFF.

This chain connects TRBV29-1 to TRBJ2-3; with no DNA, the TCRdb D assignment of TRBD1 cannot be verified. Germline CDR1 reads SQVTM; CDR2 reads ANQGSEA. This CDR3 has 14 amino acids. The CDR3 sequence is CSVVAGPGADTQYF.

This sequence joins TRBV9 and TRBJ2-7; with no DNA, the TCRdb D assignment of TRBD2 cannot be verified. Germline V gene lookup returns CDR1 SGDLS and CDR2 YYNGEE. The CDR3 loop spans 14 amino acids. The CDR3 loop reads CASSVSGRAHEQYF.

This rearrangement joins TRBV4-1 to TRBJ1-2; the TRBD1 assignment by TCRdb is unverifiable without DNA. Germline V gives CDR1 MGHRA, CDR2 YSYEKL. This CDR3 region has 15 residues. The CDR3 sequence: CASSQPSTGGYGYTF.

The V call is TRBV29-1, the J call TRBJ2-1; lacking DNA, the TRBD2 call made by TCRdb goes unchecked. The germline CDR1 and CDR2 sequences are SQVTM and ANQGSEA. The CDR3 is 15 residues long. Here the CDR3 reads CSPPSGRIESDEQFF.

This chain connects TRBV5-6 to TRBJ1-1. The CDR3 contains 11 residues. Germline V lookup: CDR1 SGHDT, CDR2 YYEEEE. The CDR3 here is CASSLFTEAFF.